This TCR beta chain was sequenced during a study of OX40 agonist ivuxolimab in advanced cancers. Study as a whole: Having had anti-PD-1, anti-PD-L1 or anti-CTLA-4 therapy before was allowed, and roughly 40% had some.

Worth noting for this clone: Its specificity is not known. A junction end diverges from the germline sequence, so it may reflect a read error.

Germline CDR1 SSHAT, CDR2 FNYEAQ (reference sequence). The CDR3 totals 15 residues. TCRdb's table, derived via immunoSEQ multiplex PCR, lists solely in-frame clones and lacks some. The sample includes tens of thousands of clones, around 80% of them seen just once. General study findings and limits: Some of the lowest clonal expansion was seen in partial responders at 0.1-3.0 mg/kg.

The chain couples TRBV7-7 to TRBJ2-2, with TRBD2 as a possible D gene (6 bases). The sequenced sample was CD4+ or CD8+ T cells sorted from blood, obtained in a trial of the OX40 agonist ivuxolimab. The TCR was taken from an adult with an advanced solid tumor such as melanoma, head and neck, liver or kidney cancer. The CDR3 here is CASSIQAGTPGELFF. The CDR3 DNA sequence: TGTGCTAGCAGCATCCAGGCGGGGACCCCCGGGGAGCTGTTTTTT.